A selection of T cell receptor beta chains follows, all from one sample in a study of CD8 T cells in Susac syndrome. TCRdb fed the immunoSEQ multiplex PCR reads into MiXCR, producing one record per CDR3 protein. Here the sample spans tens of thousands of distinct CDR3 sequences, 93% being singletons. Sequenced sample: CD4+ T cells from PBMCs. These receptors all come from a human donor with Susac syndrome. CDR3s include the opening cysteine and the closing phenylalanine or tryptophan. Each record gives: D gene, J gene, V gene, clone size, CDR3 length, CDR3 protein, CDR3 DNA. The D gene is left open where the match is weak. Clone sizes are given selectively: once, few, many, or a class where the clone is expanded.

TRBD1 | TRBJ2-7 | TRBV7-9 | . | 15 | CASSYRQGSWGEQYF | TGTGCCAGCAGCTACCGACAGGGATCCTGGGGGGAGCAGTACTTC
. | TRBJ2-5 | TRBV5-1 | . | 14 | CASSAGQPGETQYF | TGCGCCAGCAGCGCGGGACAGCCCGGGGAGACCCAGTACTTC
. | TRBJ2-5 | TRBV7-9 | . | 15 | CASSLAGTARETQYF | TGTGCCAGCAGCTTAGCTGGGACGGCACGAGAGACCCAGTACTTC
. | TRBJ2-2 | TRBV24-1 | . | 13 | CATKKGATGELFF | TGTGCCACCAAAAAGGGAGCCACCGGGGAGCTGTTTTTT
. | TRBJ2-2 | TRBV5-6 | . | 16 | CASSVGGSGSGGELFF | TGTGCCAGCAGCGTTGGGGGTTCAGGGTCAGGCGGGGAGCTGTTTTTT
. | TRBJ1-1 | TRBV7-9 | once | 15 | CASSLLLGANTEAFF | TGTGCCAGCAGCTTACTTCTTGGGGCCAACACTGAAGCTTTCTTT
. | TRBJ2-3 | TRBV9 | once | 14 | CASSQSGDGDTQYF | TGTGCCAGCAGCCAATCCGGGGACGGTGATACGCAGTATTTT
TRBD1 | TRBJ1-2 | TRBV11-1 | . | 13 | CASSLGQTYGYTF | TGTGCCAGCAGTTTGGGACAGACCTATGGCTACACCTTC
. | TRBJ1-1 | TRBV18 | . | 13 | CASSNGGEREAFF | TGTGCCAGCTCCAACGGGGGAGAACGGGAAGCTTTCTTT
TRBD1 | TRBJ2-7 | TRBV6-4 | . | 14 | CASSADRRVGEQYF | TGTGCCAGCAGCGCGGACAGGCGAGTCGGCGAGCAGTACTTC
. | TRBJ1-1 | TRBV7-2 | . | 14 | CASSLVFGRDYAFF | TGTGCCAGCAGCTTAGTTTTTGGCAGGGACTACGCTTTCTTT
TRBD2 | TRBJ2-6 | TRBV5-1 | few | 18 | CASLSSGGGPSGANVLTF | TGCGCCAGTCTATCCAGCGGGGGGGGTCCCTCTGGGGCCAACGTCCTGACTTTC
TRBD1 | TRBJ2-3 | TRBV7-9 | . | 15 | CASSLEQGAVDTQYF | TGTGCCAGCAGCTTAGAACAGGGGGCAGTGGATACGCAGTATTTT
TRBD2 | TRBJ2-7 | TRBV14 | . | 16 | CASSLGWLAGTYEQYF | TGTGCCAGCAGCCTCGGTTGGCTAGCGGGGACCTACGAGCAGTACTTC
. | TRBJ2-3 | TRBV7-8 | . | 15 | CASSLRGFSTDTQYF | TGTGCCAGCAGCTTACGCGGCTTTAGCACAGATACGCAGTATTTT
. | TRBJ2-7 | TRBV7-3 | once | 13 | CASSLSGGQFQYF | TGTGCCAGCAGCTTAAGCGGGGGACAGTTCCAGTACTTC
. | TRBJ1-6 | TRBV20-1 | . | 15 | CSARVPRQGRSPLHF | TGCAGTGCTAGAGTTCCCCGGCAGGGACGCTCACCCCTCCACTTT
. | TRBJ1-5 | TRBV4-2 | . | 15 | CASSQDGAGNQPQHF | TGTGCCAGCAGCCAGGACGGGGCTGGCAATCAGCCCCAGCATTTT
. | TRBJ1-4 | TRBV20-1 | . | 14 | CSAVGGPNGEKLFF | TGCAGTGCGGTTGGGGGGCCAAACGGAGAAAAACTGTTTTTT
. | TRBJ1-2 | TRBV12-3/TRBV12-4 | once | 12 | CASSLAGSGYTF | TGTGCCAGCAGTTTAGCAGGGAGTGGCTACACCTTC
TRBD1 | TRBJ2-5 | TRBV11-3 | . | 14 | CASSSNRDSVTQYF | TGTGCCAGCAGCTCCAACAGGGACAGCGTGACCCAGTACTTC
. | TRBJ2-6 | TRBV6-6 | . | 16 | CASSQGRSSGANVLTF | TGTGCCAGCAGTCAAGGCCGGAGCTCTGGGGCCAACGTCCTGACTTTC
. | TRBJ2-1 | TRBV3-1 | . | 13 | CASSQVSVPPGVF | TGTGCCAGCAGCCAAGTGTCCGTCCCCCCAGGTGTCTTC
. | TRBJ1-1 | TRBV6-1 | . | 17 | CASSPPRGDRPNTEAFF | TGTGCCAGCAGCCCCCCCCGCGGAGACAGACCGAACACTGAAGCTTTCTTT
. | TRBJ2-5 | TRBV30 | . | 15 | CAWSEGLGGQGTQYF | TGTGCCTGGAGTGAGGGGCTTGGTGGCCAAGGGACCCAGTACTTC
TRBD1 | TRBJ2-7 | TRBV27 | . | 15 | CASSRRDRVLYEQYF | TGTGCCAGCAGTCGCCGGGACAGGGTCCTATACGAGCAGTACTTC
TRBD1 | TRBJ1-5 | TRBV6-1 | . | 16 | CASSPRWTGAEQPQHF | TGTGCCAGCAGTCCACGGTGGACAGGGGCCGAACAGCCCCAGCATTTT
TRBD1 | TRBJ2-2 | TRBV7-2 | . | 14 | CASSWTGNTGELFF | TGTGCCAGCAGCTGGACAGGGAACACCGGGGAGCTGTTTTTT